The clone carrying this T cell receptor beta chain has more than one count but fewer than ten. This sample is part of a study of identical twins. TCRdb reprocessed the 5' RACE reads via MiXCR and lists one record per CDR3 protein. The repertoire holds approximately 690,000 distinct CDR3 sequences, approximately 6.1% seen once, with 1.5% to 2% in the top ten. The V and J ends lost 8 bases and 4 bases respectively, with 18 bases between them. This CDR3 has 14 residues. Sequencing used naive T cells sorted from blood. The V call is TRBV12-3 or TRBV12-4, the J call TRBJ2-7, with D possibly being TRBD2 (6 bases). This sequence was found in a man aged 18 to 30 in good health. The CDR3 DNA is TGTGCCAGCTCCAAAGGCGGGATGGGGTACGAGCAGTACTTC. Its protein is CASSKGGMGYEQYF.